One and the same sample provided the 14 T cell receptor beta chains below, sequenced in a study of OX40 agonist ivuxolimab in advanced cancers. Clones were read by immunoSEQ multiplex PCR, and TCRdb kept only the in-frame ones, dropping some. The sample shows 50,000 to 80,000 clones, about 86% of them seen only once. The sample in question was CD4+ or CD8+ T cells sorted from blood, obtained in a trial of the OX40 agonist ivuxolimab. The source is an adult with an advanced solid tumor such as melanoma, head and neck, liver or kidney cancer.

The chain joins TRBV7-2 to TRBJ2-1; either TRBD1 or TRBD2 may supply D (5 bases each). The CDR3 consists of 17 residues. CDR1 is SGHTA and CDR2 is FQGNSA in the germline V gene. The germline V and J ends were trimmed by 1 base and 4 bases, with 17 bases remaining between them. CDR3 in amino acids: CASSLGTVRQRYNEQFF. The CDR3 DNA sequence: TGTGCCAGCAGCTTAGGGACCGTTAGACAGCGGTACAATGAGCAGTTCTTC.

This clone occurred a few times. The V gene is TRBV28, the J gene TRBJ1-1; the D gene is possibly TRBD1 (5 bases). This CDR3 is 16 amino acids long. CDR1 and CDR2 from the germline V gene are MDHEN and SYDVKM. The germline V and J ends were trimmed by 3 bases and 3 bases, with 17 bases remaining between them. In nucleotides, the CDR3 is TGTGCCAGCAGTTTTAGGGGTGAGGCAGAGTACACTGAAGCTTTCTTT. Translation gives CASSFRGEAEYTEAFF.

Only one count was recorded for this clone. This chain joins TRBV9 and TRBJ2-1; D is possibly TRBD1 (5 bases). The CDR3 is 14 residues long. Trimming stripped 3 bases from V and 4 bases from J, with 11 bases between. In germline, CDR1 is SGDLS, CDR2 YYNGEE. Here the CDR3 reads CASSGRVNYNEQFF. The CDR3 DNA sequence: TGTGCCAGCAGCGGCAGGGTCAATTACAATGAGCAGTTCTTC.

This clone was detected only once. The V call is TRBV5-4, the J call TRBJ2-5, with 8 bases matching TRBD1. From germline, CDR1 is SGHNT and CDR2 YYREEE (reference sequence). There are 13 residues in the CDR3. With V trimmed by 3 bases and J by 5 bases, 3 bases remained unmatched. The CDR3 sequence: CASSSTGEETQYF. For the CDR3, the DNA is TGTGCCAGCAGCTCGACAGGGGAGGAGACCCAGTACTTC.

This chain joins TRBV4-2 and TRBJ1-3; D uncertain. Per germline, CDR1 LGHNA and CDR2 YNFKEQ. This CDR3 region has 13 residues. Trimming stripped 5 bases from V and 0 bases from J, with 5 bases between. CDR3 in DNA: TGTGCCAGCAGCGGACGCTCTGGAAACACCATATATTTT. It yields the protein CASSGRSGNTIYF.

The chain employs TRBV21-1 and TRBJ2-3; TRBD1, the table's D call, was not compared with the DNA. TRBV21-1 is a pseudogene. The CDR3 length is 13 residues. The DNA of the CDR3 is TGTGCCAGAAACAGGGGGGGAGAAAATACGCAGTATTTT. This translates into CARNRGGENTQYF.

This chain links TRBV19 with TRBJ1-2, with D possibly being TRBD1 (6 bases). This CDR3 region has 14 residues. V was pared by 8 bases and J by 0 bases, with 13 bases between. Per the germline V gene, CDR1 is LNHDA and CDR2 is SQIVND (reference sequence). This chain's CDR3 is CASHRVGANYGYTF. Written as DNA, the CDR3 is TGTGCCAGTCACAGGGTCGGCGCTAACTATGGCTACACCTTC. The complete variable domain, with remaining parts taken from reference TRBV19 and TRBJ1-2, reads DGGITQSPKYLFRKEGQNVTLSCEQNLNHDAMYWYRQDPGQGLRLIYYSQIVNDFQKGDIAEGYSVSREKKESFPLTVTSAQKNPTAFYLCASHRVGANYGYTFGSGTRLTVV.

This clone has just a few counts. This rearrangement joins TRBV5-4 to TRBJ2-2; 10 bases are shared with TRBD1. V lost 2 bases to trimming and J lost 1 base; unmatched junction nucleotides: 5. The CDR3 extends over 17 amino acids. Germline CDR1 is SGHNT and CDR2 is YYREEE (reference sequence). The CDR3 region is CASSLGTGDLNTGELFF. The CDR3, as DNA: TGTGCCAGCAGCTTAGGGACAGGGGATTTGAACACCGGGGAGCTGTTTTTT.

The CDR3 nucleotides read TGTGCCACCAGCAGAGATAGCGGGAGGGCGACCGGGGAGCTGTTTTTT. Translation: CATSRDSGRATGELFF. The V gene is TRBV15, the J gene TRBJ2-2, with 11 bases that match TRBD2. Germline assignment: CDR1 LNHNV and CDR2 YYDKDF (reference sequence). With V trimmed by 0 bases and J by 5 bases, 2 bases remained unmatched. CDR3 length equals 16 residues.

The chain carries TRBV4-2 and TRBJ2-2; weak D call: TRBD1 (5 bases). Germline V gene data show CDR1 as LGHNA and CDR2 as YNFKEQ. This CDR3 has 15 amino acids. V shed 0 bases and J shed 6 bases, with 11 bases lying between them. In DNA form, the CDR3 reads TGTGCCAGCAGCCAAGAATCAGGGTGGTCCGGGGAGCTGTTTTTT. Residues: CASSQESGWSGELFF.

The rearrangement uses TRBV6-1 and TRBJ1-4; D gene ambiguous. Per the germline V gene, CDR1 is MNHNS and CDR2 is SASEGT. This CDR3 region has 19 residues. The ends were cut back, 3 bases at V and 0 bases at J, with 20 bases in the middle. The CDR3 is CASSDPRVFMRATNEKLFF. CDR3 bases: TGTGCCAGCAGTGACCCGCGCGTTTTCATGAGGGCAACTAATGAAAAACTGTTTTTT.

The CDR3 sequence is CASRSGGPNQPQHF. In nucleotides, the CDR3 is TGTGCCAGCAGGTCAGGGGGCCCCAATCAGCCCCAGCATTTT. The chain has TRBV6-5 and TRBJ1-5, with TRBD1 matching 8 bases. J was trimmed by 3 bases and V by 6 bases; bases with no gene match: 4. Germline values: CDR1 MNHEY, CDR2 SVGAGI. This CDR3 comprises 14 residues.

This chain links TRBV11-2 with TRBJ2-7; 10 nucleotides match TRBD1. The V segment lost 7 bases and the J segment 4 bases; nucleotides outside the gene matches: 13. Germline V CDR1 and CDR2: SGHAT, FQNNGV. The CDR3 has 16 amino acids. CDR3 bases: TGTGCCAGCAAACCCCTCGGGACAGGGGCTTTGTACGAGCAGTACTTC. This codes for CASKPLGTGALYEQYF.

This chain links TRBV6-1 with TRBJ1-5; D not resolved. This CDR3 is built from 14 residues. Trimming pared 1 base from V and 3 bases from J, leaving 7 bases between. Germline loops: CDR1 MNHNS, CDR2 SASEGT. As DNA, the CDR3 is TGTGCCAGCAGTGAAGTTCCAGTCAATCAGCCCCAGCATTTT. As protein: CASSEVPVNQPQHF.